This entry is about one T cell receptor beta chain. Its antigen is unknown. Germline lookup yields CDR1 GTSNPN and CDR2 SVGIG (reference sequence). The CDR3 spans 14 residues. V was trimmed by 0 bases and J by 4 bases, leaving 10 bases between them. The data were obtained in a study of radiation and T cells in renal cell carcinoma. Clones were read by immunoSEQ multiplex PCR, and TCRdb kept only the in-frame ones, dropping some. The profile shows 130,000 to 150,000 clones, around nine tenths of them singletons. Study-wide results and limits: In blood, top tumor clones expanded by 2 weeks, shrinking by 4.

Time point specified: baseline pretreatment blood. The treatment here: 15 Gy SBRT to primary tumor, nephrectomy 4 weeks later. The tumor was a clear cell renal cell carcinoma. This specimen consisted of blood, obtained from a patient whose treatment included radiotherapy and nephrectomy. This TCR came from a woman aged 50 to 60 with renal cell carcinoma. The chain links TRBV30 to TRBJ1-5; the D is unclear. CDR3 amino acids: CAWSVTWGNQPQHF. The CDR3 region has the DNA TGTGCCTGGAGTGTAACTTGGGGAAATCAGCCCCAGCATTTT.